The TCR beta chain under discussion was sequenced for a study of T cell repertoires in cytomegalovirus infection. Study details: In public TCR beta signatures, there were indications of both CMV infection and matching HLA type. Study observations and caveats: Using cumulative public TCR beta family frequency, the authors identified those who carried CMV together with the relevant HLA. HLA-C-restricted CMV clonotypes gave the most frequent clonotype in two of eight donors.

The CDR3 is 14 amino acids. Germline-derived CDR1 and CDR2 are LNHDA and SQIVND (reference sequence). The ends were cut back, 7 bases at V and 8 bases at J, with 20 bases in the middle. In TCRdb, the reads were re-called with MiXCR into one record per CDR3 protein. The sample holds fewer than 350,000 distinct CDR3 sequences; approximately 32% are singletons and the top ten take around 18%. A note on this clonotype: Its antigen remains unidentified.

The J gene is TRBJ1-2, the V gene TRBV19; D is perhaps TRBD1 (5 bases). Sequences were derived from cultured PBMCs, sampled from culture after CMV antigen stimulation. The TCR comes from a human donor in good health (CMV status not recorded). Some clones in this sample may be carry-over from other donors' samples. CDR3 DNA sequence: TGTGCCAGTACAGCCCCCGACAGAGGGAAGGGCTACACCTTC. This codes for CASTAPDRGKGYTF. Using reference TRBV19 and TRBJ1-2 for the parts outside the CDR3, the full variable domain is DGGITQSPKYLFRKEGQNVTLSCEQNLNHDAMYWYRQDPGQGLRLIYYSQIVNDFQKGDIAEGYSVSREKKESFPLTVTSAQKNPTAFYLCASTAPDRGKGYTFGSGTRLTVV.